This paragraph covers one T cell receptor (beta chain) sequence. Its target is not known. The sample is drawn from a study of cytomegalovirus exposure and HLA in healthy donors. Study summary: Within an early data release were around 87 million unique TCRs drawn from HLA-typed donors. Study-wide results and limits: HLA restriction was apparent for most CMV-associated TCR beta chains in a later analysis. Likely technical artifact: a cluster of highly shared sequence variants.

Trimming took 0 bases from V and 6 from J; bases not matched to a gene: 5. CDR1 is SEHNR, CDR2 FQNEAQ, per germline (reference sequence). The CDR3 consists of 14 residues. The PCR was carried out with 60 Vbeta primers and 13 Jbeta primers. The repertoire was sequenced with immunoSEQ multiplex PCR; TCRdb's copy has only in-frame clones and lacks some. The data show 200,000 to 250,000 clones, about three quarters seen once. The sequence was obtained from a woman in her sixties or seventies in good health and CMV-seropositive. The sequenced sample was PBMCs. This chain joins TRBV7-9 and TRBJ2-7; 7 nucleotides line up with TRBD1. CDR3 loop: CASSLAGTVLEQYF. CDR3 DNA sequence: TGTGCCAGCAGCTTAGCGGGGACAGTCCTCGAGCAGTACTTC.